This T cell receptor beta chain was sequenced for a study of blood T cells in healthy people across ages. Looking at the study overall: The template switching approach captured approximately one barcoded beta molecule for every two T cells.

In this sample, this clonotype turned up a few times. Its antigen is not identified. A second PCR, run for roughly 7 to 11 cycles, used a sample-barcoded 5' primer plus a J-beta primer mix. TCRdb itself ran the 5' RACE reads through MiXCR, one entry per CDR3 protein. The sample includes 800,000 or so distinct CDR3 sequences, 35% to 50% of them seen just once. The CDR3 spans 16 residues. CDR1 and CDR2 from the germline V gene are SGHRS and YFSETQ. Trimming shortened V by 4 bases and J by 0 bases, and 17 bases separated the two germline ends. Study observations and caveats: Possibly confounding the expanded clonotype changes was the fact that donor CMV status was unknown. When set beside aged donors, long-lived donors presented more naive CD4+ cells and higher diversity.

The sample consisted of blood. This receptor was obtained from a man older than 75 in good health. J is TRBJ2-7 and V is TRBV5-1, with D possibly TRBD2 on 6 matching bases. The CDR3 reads CASSPNGGTASYEQYF. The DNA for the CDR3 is TGCGCCAGCAGCCCTAACGGGGGAACAGCCTCCTACGAGCAGTACTTC.